The clone carrying this T cell receptor beta chain was seen ten or more times. Its antigen is not known. TCRdb fed the 5' RACE reads into MiXCR, producing one record per CDR3 protein. The profile covers 300,000 to 350,000 distinct CDR3 sequences, with almost 4% appearing a single time and approximately 25% taken by the ten largest. Germline V gene sequence: CDR1 SGHRS, CDR2 YFSETQ. J was trimmed by 1 base and V by 0 bases; bases with no gene match: 2. There are 16 residues in the CDR3. The data derive from a study of T cells after yellow fever vaccination. Overall study findings and caveats: High-abundance clonotypes from the bulk population could contaminate FACS-sorted repertoires. Clones from primary vaccination mostly reappeared after the booster (96% CD4, approximately 86% CD8). Although the secondary response was weaker, it peaked faster, at day 5 versus 15. The appearance of a small share of clonotypes in both CD4 and CD8 compartments was observed.

The chain recombines TRBV5-1 with TRBJ2-3; 10 bases agree with TRBD1. The specimen was PBMCs, collected 5 days after the yellow fever booster vaccination. The TCR comes from a man between 18 and 29 years old who received the YFV17D yellow fever vaccine. As DNA, the CDR3 is TGCGCCAGCAGCTTGGCGACAGGGGGCGGCACAGATACGCAGTATTTT. Protein: CASSLATGGGTDTQYF.